The present entry profiles one T cell receptor (beta chain) with its context. There is no known antigen for this receptor. No qualities accompany the bases; no much larger clone lies one base away. Genomic DNA served as template for TCR beta VDJ combination and CDR3 sequence profiling. TCR repertoire sequencing was run on an Illumina HiSeq 2000. Per the source publication's procedure: Repertoires were assessed using TRBV/TRBJ rearrangement plots, CDR3 size and DJ length profiles, and Simpson's diversity index. The most abundant DNA sequence in the deep sequencing data was defined as the immunodominant clone. CDR3 amino acid sequences were checked for sharing between subjects and were compared against published repertoires and the VDJdb database. In-frame beta chains were kept once TCRdb had trimmed the public reads at Q25 with fastp and called clones with MiXCR. Rows matching on CDR3 protein sequence are summarized as one entry with the most common DNA and genes. The V and J calls and clone size come from TCRdb's table, not from the authors' own analysis. The sample yields 150,000 to 200,000 distinct CDR3 sequences; about 64% were counted once. The ten top clones hold roughly 46% of the sample.

This record comes from a study of CD8+CD57+ T cells in acquired aplastic anemia (dated by TCRdb to about 2018). For the wider study: On average, sorted CD4+ and CD8+ cells yielded around 3.4 ug of extracted DNA, with a range of roughly 0.19 to 27.4 ug. Summary of the overall study and its limitations: Around 27 CD8+ CDR3 sequences were shared between patients and controls but appeared highly expressed in patients and within their immunodominant clones. CD8+ Simpson's diversity did not differ significantly between patients and healthy controls (P=0.060).

Including the terminal cysteine and phenylalanine, the CDR3 comprises 16 residues. Only CDR3 DNA remains: 48 bases, in frame from the first base. The germline V gene yields MGHRA for CDR1 and YSYEKL for CDR2. V and J are trimmed by 0 bases and 6 bases, and the gene matches miss 4 bases of the junction. In the study, sorted CD4+ and CD8+ blood T cells from patients with severe aplastic anemia and from healthy subjects underwent deep sequencing of TCR repertoires. Ficoll-Paque density gradient centrifugation was used to isolate peripheral blood mononuclear cells. Before DNA was extracted, CD4+ and CD8+ T cells were sorted using either FACS or magnetic beads.

Sample: sorted CD4+, CD8+, or CD8+CD57+ T cells (not recorded which) from PBMCs. This clonotype originated in a human donor with severe aplastic anemia or a healthy control (not recorded which). The chain is assembled from TRBV4-1 and TRBJ2-1, with 11 bases aligning to TRBD1. The CDR3 sequence is CASSQEVGTGGNEQFF. The sequenced DNA is TGCGCCAGCAGCCAAGAGGTGGGGACAGGGGGCAATGAGCAGTTCTTC.